This T cell receptor beta chain originates from a study of radiotherapy plus CTLA-4 blockade in lung cancer. Measured with immunoSEQ multiplex PCR; TCRdb has only the in-frame clones, and not every one. The sample consists of tens of thousands of clones, 65% to 90% of them appearing once. The V end lost 0 bases, the J end lost 1 base, and 9 bases lay between the germline ends. The CDR3 extends over 15 amino acids. Germline assignment: CDR1 SGHKS and CDR2 YYEKEE (reference sequence). The sequenced sample was peripheral blood, obtained from a patient treated with radiotherapy plus ipilimumab. The chain has TRBV5-5 and TRBJ2-3; D possibly corresponds to TRBD2 (6 bases). This TCR came from a human donor with non-small cell lung cancer whose response to radiotherapy plus ipilimumab could not be evaluated. This CDR3 reads CASSLGRVGTDTQYF. CDR3 in DNA: TGTGCCAGCAGCTTGGGGAGGGTTGGCACAGATACGCAGTATTTT.